This T cell receptor beta chain stems from a study of T cell responses to AZD1222 COVID-19 vaccine. Some clones are missing from TCRdb's copy, which holds only in-frame ones; the method was immunoSEQ multiplex PCR. The table records roughly 100,000 clones, around 90% of them present only once. V was pared by 5 bases and J by 6 bases, with 12 bases of the junction left unmatched. Germline lookup yields CDR1 SGHTA and CDR2 FQGNSA. The CDR3 contains 16 residues. The sequences come from peripheral blood, collected on day 0 of AZD1222 vaccination. The chain employs TRBV7-2 and TRBJ1-2; 10 bases are shared with TRBD1. The clonotype comes from an adult in good health. Here the CDR3 DNA reads TGTGCCAGCAGCGCAGAATCTGGGGGGACAGGGGATGGCTACACCTTC. Residues: CASSAESGGTGDGYTF.